The clone carrying this T cell receptor (beta chain) was detected once. Germline CDR1 reads LNHDA; CDR2 reads SQIVND (reference sequence). V trimming: 5 bases; J trimming: 7 bases; junction bases outside the gene matches: 9. The CDR3 consists of 15 residues. Some clones are missing from TCRdb's copy, which holds only in-frame ones; the method was immunoSEQ multiplex PCR. The data contain about 84,000 clones, 85% to 95% of them singletons. The data derive from a study of T cell changes during pregnancy in multiple sclerosis. V is TRBV19 and J is TRBJ2-1; 9 nucleotides line up with TRBD2. The receptor's source is a female donor in good health, enrolled as a control in a pregnancy study. Material: peripheral blood, obtained in the second trimester of pregnancy. The CDR3 loop is CASSPRVAGENEQFF. CDR3 nucleotide sequence: TGTGCCAGTAGTCCCCGGGTAGCGGGAGAGAATGAGCAGTTCTTC.